Listed here are 19 T cell receptor beta chains from one sample, sequenced in a study of OX40 agonist ivuxolimab in advanced cancers. The data were produced by immunoSEQ multiplex PCR, yet TCRdb's version contains in-frame clones alone and is incomplete. The data contain some 72,000 clones, almost 95% of them singletons. The material was CD4+ or CD8+ T cells sorted from blood, obtained in a trial of the OX40 agonist ivuxolimab. Receptor source: an adult with an advanced solid tumor such as melanoma, head and neck, liver or kidney cancer.

The J gene is TRBJ2-1, the V gene TRBV6-1, with 9 positions matching TRBD2. After removal of 10 bases from V and 8 bases from J, the junction contained 12 bases not matched to a gene. CDR3 length: 14 residues. Germline values: CDR1 MNHNS, CDR2 SASEGT. CDR3 bases: TGTGCCACCCTTACCGGGACTAGCTTCGATGAGCAGTTCTTC. Protein product: CATLTGTSFDEQFF.

This rearrangement joins TRBV7-6 to TRBJ2-3, with TRBD2 matching over 8 bases. The trim removed 3 bases at V and 2 bases at J, leaving 4 bases unmatched. Germline CDR1 and CDR2: SGHVS and FNYEAQ. There are 15 residues in the CDR3. The CDR3 spells CASSLTGGTTDTQYF. In DNA form, the CDR3 reads TGTGCCAGCAGCTTGACGGGGGGGACCACAGATACGCAGTATTTT.

The chain has TRBV6-1 and TRBJ2-7, with TRBD1 matching over 7 bases. Germline lookup yields CDR1 MNHNS and CDR2 SASEGT. This CDR3 contains 15 residues. Trimming took 0 bases from V and 0 from J; bases not matched to a gene: 2. CDR3 DNA: TGTGCCAGCAGTGAAGCGGACAGGAGCTCCTACGAGCAGTACTTC. As protein: CASSEADRSSYEQYF.

As concerns this clone: Its ends do not fully match the called genes, so a read error is possible. The J gene is TRBJ1-2, the V gene TRBV28; D gene ambiguous. Germline values: CDR1 MDHEN, CDR2 SYDVKM. The CDR3 extends over 12 amino acids. CDR3 nucleotides: TGTGCCAGCAGTTTAGTTGGAAGTGTATATAACTTC. This translates into CASSLVGSVYNF.

The chain joins TRBV28 to TRBJ2-1; D might be TRBD1 or TRBD2, each matching 5 bases. V lost 4 bases to trimming and J lost 5 bases, with 12 bases between them. In germline, CDR1 is MDHEN, CDR2 SYDVKM. The CDR3 is made up of 14 amino acids. The CDR3 DNA follows: TGTGCCAGCAGTTCGGGTGGGGGTCACAATGAGCAGTTCTTC. Translation gives CASSSGGGHNEQFF.

This chain connects TRBV7-9 to TRBJ2-7; D is ambiguous. The V end lost 1 base, the J end lost 5 bases, and 12 bases lay between the germline ends. Germline values: CDR1 SEHNR, CDR2 FQNEAQ (reference sequence). The CDR3 has 14 residues. The CDR3 loop is CASSLVFRAHEQYF. The CDR3 bases are TGTGCCAGCAGCTTAGTTTTTAGGGCCCACGAGCAGTACTTC.

The rearrangement joins TRBV5-1 to TRBJ1-1; TRBD1 aligns across 8 bases. This CDR3 is built from 15 residues. Germline CDR1 reads SGHRS; CDR2 reads YFSETQ. The J segment lost 3 bases and the V segment lost 2 bases, leaving 6 bases of the junction unmatched. CDR3 region: CASSFRGRGDTEAFF. The CDR3 DNA reads as TGCGCCAGCAGCTTCAGGGGGCGCGGGGACACTGAAGCTTTCTTT.

The chain employs TRBV19 and TRBJ1-2; D uncertain. Germline V lookup: CDR1 LNHDA, CDR2 SQIVND (reference sequence). CDR3 length equals 15 residues. The germline V and J ends were trimmed by 3 bases and 0 bases, with 11 bases remaining between them. In DNA form, the CDR3 reads TGTGCCAGTAGTATTGAACAGATAGCTAACTATGGCTACACCTTC. Amino acids: CASSIEQIANYGYTF.

This rearrangement joins TRBV5-1 to TRBJ2-2, with 7 bases matching TRBD1. Germline trimming cut 0 bases from V and 3 bases from J; bases unmatched to any gene: 11. Germline V gene data show CDR1 as SGHRS and CDR2 as YFSETQ. The CDR3 totals 18 residues. This CDR3 is CASSLAEIGTAYTGELFF. The CDR3 DNA follows: TGCGCCAGCAGCTTGGCCGAAATAGGGACAGCCTACACCGGGGAGCTGTTTTTT.

V and J are TRBV5-6 and TRBJ1-1; 8 bases fit TRBD1. The V and J ends lost 3 bases and 5 bases, in that order; junction bases with no gene match: 9. CDR1 is SGHDT, CDR2 YYEEEE, per germline. This CDR3 comprises 15 residues. The CDR3 DNA is TGTGCCAGCAGCTCCACTTTACAGGGGGGTACTGAAGCTTTCTTT. Protein product: CASSSTLQGGTEAFF.

The chain couples TRBV25-1 to TRBJ1-1; D is uncertain. The ends were cut back, 5 bases at V and 7 bases at J, with 8 bases in the middle. The CDR3 runs 11 residues. Looked up from germline, CDR1 is MGHDK and CDR2 is SYGVNS. The CDR3 coding sequence is TGTGCCAGCAGTTGGGAGAATGAAGCTTTCTTT. It translates to CASSWENEAFF.

V is TRBV2 and J is TRBJ2-5; the D gene is possibly TRBD1 (6 bases). V lost 4 bases and J lost 7, with 13 bases in between. CDR1 is SNHLY and CDR2 is FYNNEI in the germline V gene. This CDR3 spans 13 amino acids. The CDR3 loop is CASSGQGRVTQYF. CDR3 DNA: TGTGCCAGCAGTGGGCAGGGGAGAGTGACCCAGTACTTC.

This chain's CDR3 is CASSLRWGQPNSPLHF. The CDR3 nucleotides are TGTGCCAGCAGTTTAAGATGGGGACAGCCTAATTCACCCCTCCACTTT. The rearrangement links TRBV28 to TRBJ1-6; TRBD1 matches at 7 bases. Germline V lookup: CDR1 MDHEN, CDR2 SYDVKM. The V gene end was trimmed by 2 bases and the J gene end by 6 bases; junction bases not matched to a gene: 7. The CDR3 has 16 amino acids.

The CDR3 sequence: CASKTGDAKNIQYF. CDR3 bases: TGCGCCAGCAAAACAGGGGACGCCAAAAACATTCAGTACTTC. This chain uses TRBV5-1 with TRBJ2-4; 7 nucleotides line up with TRBD1. With V trimmed by 6 bases and J by 1 base, 4 bases remained unmatched. In germline, CDR1 is SGHRS, CDR2 YFSETQ. The CDR3 is made up of 14 amino acids.

The chain carries TRBV29-1 and TRBJ2-5, with D hard to call. V lost 0 bases and J lost 5, with 10 bases in between. The CDR3 loop spans 13 amino acids. Germline V gene sequence: CDR1 SQVTM, CDR2 ANQGSEA. The CDR3 loop reads CSVEENASETQYF. The DNA for the CDR3 is TGCAGCGTTGAAGAGAATGCGAGTGAGACCCAGTACTTC.

The V and J genes are TRBV27 and TRBJ2-7; no clear D. V was cut by 1 base and J by 6 bases, with 10 bases left in between. CDR3 length: 13 residues. Per germline, CDR1 MNHEY and CDR2 SMNVEV (reference sequence). CDR3 region: CASSLLRYGEQYF. The DNA for the CDR3 is TGTGCCAGCAGTTTATTACGCTACGGCGAGCAGTACTTC.

The gene calls are TRBV27 and TRBJ2-2, with 11 nucleotides matching TRBD1. V shed 6 bases and J 4 bases; nucleotides not matched to a gene: 7. Germline V CDR1 and CDR2: MNHEY, SMNVEV (reference sequence). The CDR3 spans 16 residues. CDR3 sequence (DNA): TGTGCCAGCAGACCGGACAGGGGGCGAGCCACCGGGGAGCTGTTTTTT. Translation: CASRPDRGRATGELFF.

The chain has TRBV7-9 and TRBJ1-2; TRBD1 might be the D (5 bases). Germline CDR1 SEHNR, CDR2 FQNEAQ (reference sequence). The ends were cut back, 6 bases at V and 7 bases at J, with 24 bases in the middle. CDR3 size: 16 residues. The CDR3 is CASSEWPGLTTVGYTF. For the CDR3, the DNA is TGTGCCAGCAGTGAATGGCCGGGACTCACGACGGTTGGCTACACCTTC.

The V call is TRBV6-1, the J call TRBJ2-7; 8 bases match TRBD1. Germline CDR1 MNHNS, CDR2 SASEGT. V lost 6 bases to trimming and J lost 2 bases; unmatched junction nucleotides: 9. The CDR3 is 15 amino acids. The chain's CDR3 is CASRTGRTGTYEQYF. DNA for the CDR3: TGTGCCAGCAGGACGGGGCGGACAGGGACCTACGAGCAGTACTTC.